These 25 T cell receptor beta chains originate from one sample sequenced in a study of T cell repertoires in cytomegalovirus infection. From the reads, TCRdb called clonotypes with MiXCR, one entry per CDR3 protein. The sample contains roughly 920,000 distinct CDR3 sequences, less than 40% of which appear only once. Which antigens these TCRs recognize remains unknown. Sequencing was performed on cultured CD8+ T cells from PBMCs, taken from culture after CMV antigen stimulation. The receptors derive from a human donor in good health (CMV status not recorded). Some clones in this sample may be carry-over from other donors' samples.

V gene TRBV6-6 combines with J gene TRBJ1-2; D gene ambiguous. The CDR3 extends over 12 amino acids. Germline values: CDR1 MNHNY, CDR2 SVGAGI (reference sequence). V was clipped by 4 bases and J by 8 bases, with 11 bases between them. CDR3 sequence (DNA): TGTGCCAGCAGTTCAGAGATGGACGGCTACACCTTC. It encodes CASSSEMDGYTF.

The CDR3 DNA reads as TGTGCCAGCAGTCCCGCCTCGACAGGAAACACTGAAGCTTTCTTT. Residues: CASSPASTGNTEAFF. The J gene is TRBJ1-1, the V gene TRBV7-9; D possibly corresponds to TRBD1 (6 bases). V was cut by 6 bases and J by 2 bases, with 16 bases left in between. Germline V gene sequence: CDR1 SEHNR, CDR2 FQNEAQ (reference sequence). CDR3 length: 15 residues.

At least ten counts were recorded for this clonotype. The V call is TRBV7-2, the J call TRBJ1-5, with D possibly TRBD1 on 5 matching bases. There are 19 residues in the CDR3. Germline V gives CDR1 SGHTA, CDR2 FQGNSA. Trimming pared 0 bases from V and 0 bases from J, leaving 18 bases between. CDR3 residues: CASSLARRVGLDSNQPQHF. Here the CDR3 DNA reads TGTGCCAGCAGCTTAGCGCGCAGGGTGGGTTTAGATAGCAATCAGCCCCAGCATTTT.

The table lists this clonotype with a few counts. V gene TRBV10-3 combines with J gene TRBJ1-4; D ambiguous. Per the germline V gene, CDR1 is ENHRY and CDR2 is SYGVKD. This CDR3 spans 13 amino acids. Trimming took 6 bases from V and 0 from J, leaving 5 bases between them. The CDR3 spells CAIRDSTNEKLFF. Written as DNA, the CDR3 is TGTGCCATCAGAGATTCAACTAATGAAAAACTGTTTTTT.

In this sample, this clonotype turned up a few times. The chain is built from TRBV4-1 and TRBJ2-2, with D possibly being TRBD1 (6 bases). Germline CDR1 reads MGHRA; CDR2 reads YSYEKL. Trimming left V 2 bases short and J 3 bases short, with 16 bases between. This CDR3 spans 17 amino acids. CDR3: CASSQFPLQGDTGELFF. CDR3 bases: TGCGCCAGCAGCCAATTTCCATTACAGGGAGACACCGGGGAGCTGTTTTTT.

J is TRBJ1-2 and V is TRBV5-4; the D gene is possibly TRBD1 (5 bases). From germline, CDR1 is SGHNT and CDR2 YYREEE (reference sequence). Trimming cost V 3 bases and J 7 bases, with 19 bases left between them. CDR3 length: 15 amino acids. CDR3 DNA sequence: TGTGCCAGCAGCTCCCCCGGCAGGGCGCAAGGTGGCTACACCTTC. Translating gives CASSSPGRAQGGYTF. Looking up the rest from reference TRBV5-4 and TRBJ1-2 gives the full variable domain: ETGVTQSPTHLIKTRGQQVTLRCSSQSGHNTVSWYQQALGQGPQFIFQYYREEENGRGNFPPRFSGLQFPNYSSELNVNALELDDSALYLCASSSPGRAQGGYTFGSGTRLTVV.

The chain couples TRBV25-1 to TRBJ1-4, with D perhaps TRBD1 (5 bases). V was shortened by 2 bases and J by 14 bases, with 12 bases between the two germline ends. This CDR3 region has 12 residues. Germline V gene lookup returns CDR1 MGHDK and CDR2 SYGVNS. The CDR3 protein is CASSEMGVRLFF. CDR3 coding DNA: TGTGCCAGCAGTGAAATGGGGGTCCGGCTGTTTTTT.

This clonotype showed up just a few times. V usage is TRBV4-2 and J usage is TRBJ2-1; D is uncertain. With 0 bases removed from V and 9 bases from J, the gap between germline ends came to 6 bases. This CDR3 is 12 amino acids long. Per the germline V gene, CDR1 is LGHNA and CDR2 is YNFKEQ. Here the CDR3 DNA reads TGTGCCAGCAGCCAAGATGGGCTTGAGCAGTTCTTC. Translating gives CASSQDGLEQFF.

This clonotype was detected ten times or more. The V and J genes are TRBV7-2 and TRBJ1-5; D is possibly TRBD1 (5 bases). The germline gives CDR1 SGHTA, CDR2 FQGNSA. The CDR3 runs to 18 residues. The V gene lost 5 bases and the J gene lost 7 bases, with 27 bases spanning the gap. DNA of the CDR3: TGTGCCAGCAGCCCAGGGTTTTTGTTAACCCCCATAGGACAGCCCCAGCATTTT. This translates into CASSPGFLLTPIGQPQHF. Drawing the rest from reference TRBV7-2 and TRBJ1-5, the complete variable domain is GAGVSQSPSNKVTEKGKDVELRCDPISGHTALYWYRQSLGQGLEFLIYFQGNSAPDKSGLPSDRFSAERTGGSVSTLTIQRTQQEDSAVYLCASSPGFLLTPIGQPQHFGDGTRLSIL.

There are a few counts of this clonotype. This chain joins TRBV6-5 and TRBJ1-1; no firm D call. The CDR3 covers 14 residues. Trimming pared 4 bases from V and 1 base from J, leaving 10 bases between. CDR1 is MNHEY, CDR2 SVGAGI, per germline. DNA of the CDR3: TGTGCCAGCAGTTCTTATCGGGGGAACACTGAAGCTTTCTTT. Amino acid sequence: CASSSYRGNTEAFF.

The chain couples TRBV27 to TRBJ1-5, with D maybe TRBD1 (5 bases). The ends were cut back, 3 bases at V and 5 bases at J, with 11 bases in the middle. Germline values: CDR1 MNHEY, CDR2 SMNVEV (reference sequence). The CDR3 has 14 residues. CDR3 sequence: CASSFTGGYQPQHF. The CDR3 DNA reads TGTGCCAGCAGTTTCACAGGAGGATATCAGCCCCAGCATTTT.

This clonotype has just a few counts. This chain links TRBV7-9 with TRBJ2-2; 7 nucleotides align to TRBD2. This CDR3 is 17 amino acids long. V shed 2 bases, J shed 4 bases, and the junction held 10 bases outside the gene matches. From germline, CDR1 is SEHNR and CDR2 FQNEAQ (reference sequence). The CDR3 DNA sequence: TGTGCCAGCAGCTTAAAGGGAGGGACTCCCCGCACCGGGGAGCTGTTTTTT. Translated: CASSLKGGTPRTGELFF.

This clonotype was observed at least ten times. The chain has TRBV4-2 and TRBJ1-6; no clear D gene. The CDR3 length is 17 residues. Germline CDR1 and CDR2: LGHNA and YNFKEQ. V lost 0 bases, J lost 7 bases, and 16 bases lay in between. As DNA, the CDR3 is TGTGCCAGCAGCCAAGATATCGACGGGAGTAGCAATTCACCCCTCCACTTT. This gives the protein CASSQDIDGSSNSPLHF.

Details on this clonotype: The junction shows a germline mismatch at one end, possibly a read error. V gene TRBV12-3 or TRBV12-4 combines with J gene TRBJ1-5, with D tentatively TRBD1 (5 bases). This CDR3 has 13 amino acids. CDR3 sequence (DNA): TGTGTCAGCAGTCAGGGTAAAAATCAGCCCCAGCATTTT. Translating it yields CVSSQGKNQPQHF.

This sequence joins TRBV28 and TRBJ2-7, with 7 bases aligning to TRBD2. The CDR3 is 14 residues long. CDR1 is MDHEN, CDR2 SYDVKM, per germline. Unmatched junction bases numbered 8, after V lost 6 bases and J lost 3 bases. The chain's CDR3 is CASSRTERDYEQYV. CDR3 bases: TGTGCCAGCAGCCGTACGGAGCGGGACTACGAGCAGTACGTC.

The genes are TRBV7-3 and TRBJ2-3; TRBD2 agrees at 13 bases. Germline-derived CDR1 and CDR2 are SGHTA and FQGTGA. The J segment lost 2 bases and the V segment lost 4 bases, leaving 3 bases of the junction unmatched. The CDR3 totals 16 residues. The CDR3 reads CASSCGLAGDTDTQYF. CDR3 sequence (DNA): TGTGCCAGCAGCTGCGGACTAGCGGGGGACACAGATACGCAGTATTTT.

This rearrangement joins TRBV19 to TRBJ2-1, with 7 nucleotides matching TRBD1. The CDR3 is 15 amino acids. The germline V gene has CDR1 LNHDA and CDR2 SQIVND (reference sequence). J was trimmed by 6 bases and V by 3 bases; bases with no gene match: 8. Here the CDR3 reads CASSIEDRLVNEQFF. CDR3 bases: TGTGCCAGTAGTATCGAGGACAGGCTTGTCAATGAGCAGTTCTTC.

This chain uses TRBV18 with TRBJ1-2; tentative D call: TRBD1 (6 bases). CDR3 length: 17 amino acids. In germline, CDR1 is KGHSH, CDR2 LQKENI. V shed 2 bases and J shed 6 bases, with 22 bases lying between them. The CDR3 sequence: CASSPWAGEGEGNGYTF. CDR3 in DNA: TGTGCCAGCTCACCATGGGCAGGGGAAGGAGAGGGCAATGGCTACACCTTC.

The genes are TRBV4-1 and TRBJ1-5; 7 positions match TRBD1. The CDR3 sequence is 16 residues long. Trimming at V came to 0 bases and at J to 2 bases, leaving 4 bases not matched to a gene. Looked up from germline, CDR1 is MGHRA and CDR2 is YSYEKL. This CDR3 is CASSQDGTGGNQPQHF. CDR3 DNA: TGCGCCAGCAGCCAAGATGGAACAGGGGGCAATCAGCCCCAGCATTTT.

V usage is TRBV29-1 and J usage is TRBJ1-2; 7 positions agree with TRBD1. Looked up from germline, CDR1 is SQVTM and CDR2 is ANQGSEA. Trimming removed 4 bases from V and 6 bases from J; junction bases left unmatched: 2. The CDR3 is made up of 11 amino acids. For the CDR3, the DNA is TGCAGCGTTGGACAGGGAAATGGCTACACCTTC. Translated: CSVGQGNGYTF.

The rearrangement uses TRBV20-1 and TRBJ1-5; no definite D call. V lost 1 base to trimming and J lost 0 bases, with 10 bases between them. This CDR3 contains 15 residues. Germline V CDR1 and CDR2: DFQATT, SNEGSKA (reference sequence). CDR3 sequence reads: CSARVGLYSNQPQHF. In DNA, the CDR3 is TGCAGTGCTAGAGTGGGGTTGTATAGCAATCAGCCCCAGCATTTT.

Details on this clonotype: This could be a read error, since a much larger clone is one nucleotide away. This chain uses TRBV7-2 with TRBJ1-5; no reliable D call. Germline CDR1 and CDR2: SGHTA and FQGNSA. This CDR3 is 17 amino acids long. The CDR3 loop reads CVSSPYLSAIVNQPQHF. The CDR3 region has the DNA TGTGTCAGCAGCCCATACCTAAGCGCCATTGTCAATCAGCCCCAGCATTTT. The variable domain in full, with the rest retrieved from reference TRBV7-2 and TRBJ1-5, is GAGVSQSPSNKVTEKGKDVELRCDPISGHTALYWYRQSLGQGLEFLIYFQGNSAPDKSGLPSDRFSAERTGGSVSTLTIQRTQQEDSAVYLCVSSPYLSAIVNQPQHFGDGTRLSIL.

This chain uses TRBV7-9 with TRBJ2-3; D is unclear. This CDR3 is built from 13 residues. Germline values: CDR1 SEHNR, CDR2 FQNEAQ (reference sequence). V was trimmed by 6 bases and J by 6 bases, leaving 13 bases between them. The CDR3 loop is CASSLTESDTQYF. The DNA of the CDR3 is TGTGCCAGCAGTCTAACAGAAAGTGATACGCAGTATTTT. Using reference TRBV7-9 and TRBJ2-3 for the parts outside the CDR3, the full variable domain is DTGVSQNPRHKITKRGQNVTFRCDPISEHNRLYWYRQTLGQGPEFLTYFQNEAQLEKSRLLSDRFSAERPKGSFSTLEIQRTEQGDSAMYLCASSLTESDTQYFGPGTRLTVL.

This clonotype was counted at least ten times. This chain's CDR3 is CASSSRGRGLFF. The DNA of the CDR3 is TGTGCCAGCAGCTCGCGGGGGCGGGGGCTGTTTTTT. J is TRBJ2-2 and V is TRBV7-2; tentatively, D is TRBD2 (7 bases). This CDR3 comprises 12 residues. V lost 4 bases to trimming and J lost 13 bases, with 13 bases between them. Per germline, CDR1 SGHTA and CDR2 FQGNSA.

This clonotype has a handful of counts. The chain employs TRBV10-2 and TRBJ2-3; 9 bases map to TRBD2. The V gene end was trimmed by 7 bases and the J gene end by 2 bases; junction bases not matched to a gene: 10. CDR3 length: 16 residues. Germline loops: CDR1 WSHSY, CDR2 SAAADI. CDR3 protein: CASTRRAGGLTDTQYF. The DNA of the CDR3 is TGCGCCAGCACTCGGCGGGCGGGGGGGCTCACAGATACGCAGTATTTT.